This T cell receptor (beta chain) was captured by sequencing in a study of OX40 agonist ivuxolimab in advanced cancers. Study-wide context: The study gave patients intravenous ivuxolimab at 0.01 to 10 mg/kg every 2 weeks. General study results and limits: Clonal expansion was among the lowest in partial responders at 0.1-3.0 mg/kg, especially CD8+. More expanded clones were found, on average, in CD8+ than in CD4+ T cells.

Sequencing was performed with immunoSEQ multiplex PCR; in TCRdb, only in-frame clones are kept and a portion is missing. Among 60,000 to 75,000 clones listed, roughly nine tenths were seen once. V was trimmed by 5 bases and J by 0 bases, leaving 8 bases between them. Germline CDR1 MNHEY, CDR2 SMNVEV (reference sequence). The CDR3 has 14 amino acids. In regard to this clone: Antigen: not known.

The sequencing here drew on CD4+ or CD8+ T cells sorted from blood, taken in a trial of the OX40 agonist ivuxolimab. The chain employs TRBV27 and TRBJ2-1; D might be TRBD1 (6 bases). The TCR was taken from an adult with an advanced solid tumor such as melanoma, head and neck, liver or kidney cancer. The CDR3 here is CASSSRGSYNEQFF. CDR3 nucleotides: TGTGCCAGCAGTAGCAGGGGCTCCTACAATGAGCAGTTCTTC.